This T cell receptor (beta chain) derives from a study of identical twins (dated by TCRdb to 2016 to 2017). As for the study more broadly: To test whether fetal clonotypes persist, the study used deep sequencing on TCR alpha and beta repertoires from monozygotic twins, unrelated adults of various ages, and cord blood. To rule out contamination, replicate twin experiments were performed at different times with different library preparation protocols.

Only healthy Caucasian donors were included. The twin cohort comprised three pairs of female monozygotic twins, all aged roughly 18 to 30 years. RNA for TCR libraries was isolated from peripheral blood mononuclear cells. What the work shows at the level of the full study, not this receptor alone: Fewer insertions were carried by abundant cord blood beta clonotypes, a similar but weaker trend appeared in young adult naive repertoires, and no such trend appeared in memory repertoires. Zero-insertion analyses could be partly confounded by invariant T cells such as MAIT and iNKT, though diverse VJ usage argued against such confounding for most clonotypes. Compared with coincidental sharing between unrelated individuals, out-of-frame TCR alpha sequences shared between twins had an excess of sequences with low generation probability. Conclusions relied on cross-sectional statistical analysis, since the same donors could not be followed over many years. Out-of-frame TCR alpha sharing in monozygotic twins was systematically underestimated by recombination models, whereas sharing between unrelated individuals was in agreement with the recombination models. Excess twin sharing in beta out-of-frame sequences was weaker because fewer shared sequences lowered the signal-to-noise ratio.

This clonotype has at least ten counts. There is no known antigen for this receptor. Base qualities are missing; no much larger clone stands one base away. The method was 5' RACE. The sequencing machine was an Illumina HiSeq 2000. Template switching introduced a universal primer binding site; the final cDNA contained a unique molecular identifier, enabling accurate counting of TCR cDNA molecules. First-strand cDNA for TCR alpha and beta chains was synthesized from specific primers in the conserved constant-segment region. To control for contamination, every cDNA library was double barcoded, receiving both a SMART-Mk sample barcode and Illumina barcodes. Two successive PCR steps introduced TruSeq adapter sequences along with Illumina sample barcodes. The TCR alpha and beta cDNA libraries were sequenced on the Illumina HiSeq platform using custom primers. The authors processed their data as follows. MiGEC processed the raw reads to extract unique molecular identifiers, while MiXCR was used to determine the CDR3 positions. For each individual, recombination models were inferred using an EM algorithm with the repgenHMM and IGoR tools. Shared clonotype analysis was performed with the tcR package in R, normalizing sharing by the product of cloneset sizes. Out-of-frame nonproductive sequences were analyzed to study raw recombination free of thymic and clonal selection effects. TCRdb handled the public reads itself, with Q25 trimming in fastp and clone calling in MiXCR, and kept productive beta chains. Every CDR3 protein is listed once, alongside the most common genes and DNA of its rows. The V and J calls shown here were made by TCRdb, not taken from the authors' results. The sample table records 700,000 or so distinct CDR3 sequences; 8.6% of these occur just once. The biggest ten clones account for 0.8% to 1% of the sample.

The same sample was also studied in work on yellow fever vaccine responses in identical twins. As that second paper reports: According to the authors, the vaccine-induced T cell response in identical twins seemed to be partly convergent and partly specific to each individual. In the study, vaccine-responding T cell clones were precisely tracked in identical twins.

Sequenced: PBMCs. The clonotype was recovered from a woman aged 18-30 years in good health.

For the CDR3, the sequence is CASSLVSSSSYEQYF. The DNA sequence is given as TGTGCCAGCAGCTTAGTCAGCTCCTCATCCTACGAGCAGTACTTC. The V gene is TRBV7-2 and the J gene is TRBJ2-7; the D gene identity is not certain. Its CDR3 holds 15 amino acids, cysteine through phenylalanine. Only the CDR3 part of the read is kept: 45 bases, read in frame from the first base. V is shortened by 1 base, J by 1 base, and the region joining them spans 11 bases. The germline V gene specifies SGHTA as CDR1 and FQGNSA as CDR2. The variable domain in full, with residues beyond the CDR3 obtained from the reference TRBV7-2 and TRBJ2-7 genes, is GAGVSQSPSNKVTEKGKDVELRCDPISGHTALYWYRQSLGQGLEFLIYFQGNSAPDKSGLPSDRFSAERTGGSVSTLTIQRTQQEDSAVYLCASSLVSSSSYEQYFGPGTRLTVT.